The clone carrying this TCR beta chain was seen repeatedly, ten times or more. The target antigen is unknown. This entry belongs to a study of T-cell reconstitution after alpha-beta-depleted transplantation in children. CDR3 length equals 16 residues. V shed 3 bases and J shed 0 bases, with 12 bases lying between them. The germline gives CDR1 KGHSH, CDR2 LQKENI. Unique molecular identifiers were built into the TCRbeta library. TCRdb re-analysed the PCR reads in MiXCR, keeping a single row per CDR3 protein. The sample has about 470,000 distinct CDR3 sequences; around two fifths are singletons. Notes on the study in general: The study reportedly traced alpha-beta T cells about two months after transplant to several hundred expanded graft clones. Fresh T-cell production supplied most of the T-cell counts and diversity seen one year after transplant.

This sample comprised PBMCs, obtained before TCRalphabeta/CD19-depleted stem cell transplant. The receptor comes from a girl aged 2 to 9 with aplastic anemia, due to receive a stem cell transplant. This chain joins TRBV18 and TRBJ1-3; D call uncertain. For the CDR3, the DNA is TGTGCCAGCTCACCGACCTCATTAAGCTCTGGAAACACCATATATTTT. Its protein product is CASSPTSLSSGNTIYF.